What follows are 12 T cell receptor beta chains derived from one specimen sequenced in a study of T-cell reconstitution after alpha-beta-depleted transplantation in children. Notes on the study in general: In patients about two months after transplant, alpha-beta T cells reportedly arose from several hundred expanded graft clones.

What these receptors recognize is not known. Unique molecular identifiers featured in how the TCRbeta library was prepared. Via MiXCR, TCRdb re-called the PCR reads, giving one row per CDR3 protein. The sample includes fewer than 40,000 distinct CDR3 sequences, more than 6% of them seen just once. The sample here was peripheral blood, taken 60 days after TCRalphabeta/CD19-depleted stem cell transplant. These TCRs come from a child younger than two who had a stem cell transplant for acute myeloid leukemia, so the T cells may come from the graft donor.

This clonotype occurred many times. This chain uses TRBV5-1 with TRBJ1-4; D remains unclear. CDR1 is SGHRS, CDR2 YFSETQ, per germline. The germline V and J ends were trimmed by 0 bases and 8 bases, with 14 bases remaining between them. The CDR3 has 15 amino acids. As DNA, the CDR3 is TGCGCCAGCAGCTTGGCCCCAAGACCGGTGGAAAAACTGTTTTTT. Residues: CASSLAPRPVEKLFF.

This clonotype was counted at least ten times. The chain uses TRBV9 and TRBJ2-5, with D tentatively TRBD2 (6 bases). CDR1 and CDR2 (germline): SGDLS, YYNGEE. V was cut by 2 bases and J by 7 bases, with 18 bases left in between. CDR3 length: 15 residues. CDR3 in DNA: TGTGCCAGCAGCGTCCTGGAGGGGTCTGCGGGGACCCAGTACTTC. Its translation: CASSVLEGSAGTQYF. The entire variable domain, with the rest obtained from reference TRBV9 and TRBJ2-5, is as follows: DSGVTQTPKHLITATGQRVTLRCSPRSGDLSVYWYQQSLDQGLQFLIQYYNGEERAKGNILERFSAQQFPDLHSELNLSSLELGDSALYFCASSVLEGSAGTQYFGPGTRLLVL.

This clonotype was recorded at least ten times. The J gene is TRBJ2-1, the V gene TRBV6-1, with 9 bases matching TRBD2. The CDR3 length is 11 residues. V shed 8 bases, J shed 16 bases, and the junction held 9 bases outside the gene matches. Germline lookup yields CDR1 MNHNS and CDR2 SASEGT. The DNA for the CDR3 is TGTGCCAGCGGGAGTAGCGGGAGAGGCTTCTTC. Protein: CASGSSGRGFF.

This clonotype was counted many times. The chain is built from TRBV20-1 and TRBJ1-1, with 8 bases identical to TRBD1. CDR1 and CDR2 from the germline V gene are DFQATT and SNEGSKA (reference sequence). The CDR3 has 13 amino acids. The trim removed 6 bases at V and 1 base at J, leaving 4 bases unmatched. Here the CDR3 reads CSASTGGNTEAFF. CDR3 nucleotides: TGCAGTGCCTCTACAGGGGGGAACACTGAAGCTTTCTTT.

This clonotype has at least ten counts. This chain connects TRBV5-5 to TRBJ1-3, with D perhaps TRBD1 (6 bases). The germline V gene has CDR1 SGHKS and CDR2 YYEKEE (reference sequence). Trimming cost V 3 bases and J 4 bases, with 14 bases left between them. The CDR3 runs to 15 residues. The chain's CDR3 is CASSSQGNGGNTIYF. In nucleotides, the CDR3 is TGTGCCAGCAGCTCTCAGGGGAATGGCGGAAACACCATATATTTT.

This clonotype was seen many times. V gene TRBV12-3 or TRBV12-4 combines with J gene TRBJ2-5; 8 positions match TRBD1. The CDR3 contains 15 residues. Trimming cost V 5 bases and J 1 base; bases outside gene matches: 6. CDR3 nucleotide sequence: TGTGCCAGCAGTCAAGGACAGGGTTTCCAAGAGACCCAGTACTTC. Translating gives CASSQGQGFQETQYF.

This clonotype has ten or more counts. The chain joins TRBV29-1 to TRBJ2-1; D is possibly TRBD1 or TRBD2 (7 bases each). Germline V gene lookup returns CDR1 SQVTM and CDR2 ANQGSEA. The V end was cut by 7 bases, the J end by 9 bases, with 25 bases between. The CDR3 contains 15 residues. CDR3 sequence: CSAQGGPRPSGEQFF. In DNA, the CDR3 is TGCAGCGCCCAGGGGGGGCCTAGACCTTCGGGTGAGCAGTTCTTC.

The sample holds many counts of this clonotype. The rearrangement uses TRBV15 and TRBJ2-7, with 8 bases fitting TRBD2. V lost 5 bases and J lost 5; bases outside the gene matches: 11. Per the germline V gene, CDR1 is LNHNV and CDR2 is YYDKDF (reference sequence). The CDR3 contains 15 residues. CDR3 amino acids: CATSLGLARIHEQYF. CDR3 nucleotide sequence: TGTGCCACCAGCCTCGGACTAGCTAGAATCCACGAGCAGTACTTC.

This clonotype was observed at least ten times. In nucleotides, the CDR3 is TGTGCCAGCAGCTTAGTGGTTGGTTTCACAGATACGCAGTATTTT. Translating it yields CASSLVVGFTDTQYF. The chain links TRBV7-3 to TRBJ2-3, with D hard to call. Germline CDR1 reads SGHTA; CDR2 reads FQGTGA. Trimming pared 2 bases from V and 2 bases from J, leaving 11 bases between. The CDR3 extends over 15 amino acids. The whole variable domain, remainder taken from reference TRBV7-3 and TRBJ2-3, is GAGVSQTPSNKVTEKGKYVELRCDPISGHTALYWYRQSLGQGPEFLIYFQGTGAADDSGLPNDRFFAVRPEGSVSTLKIQRTERGDSAVYLCASSLVVGFTDTQYFGPGTRLTVL.

A few counts support this clonotype. The chain recombines TRBV7-6 with TRBJ2-7, with 7 nucleotides matching TRBD2. CDR1 is SGHVS, CDR2 FNYEAQ, per germline. The CDR3 loop spans 14 amino acids. The V gene end was trimmed by 3 bases and the J gene end by 3 bases; junction bases not matched to a gene: 5. Here the CDR3 reads CASSFGRESYEQYF. In DNA form, the CDR3 reads TGTGCCAGCAGCTTTGGGAGGGAGAGCTACGAGCAGTACTTC.

In its sample, this clonotype was seen many times. The chain couples TRBV28 to TRBJ2-7; D remains unclear. The CDR3 runs 12 residues. The V gene's germline CDR1 is MDHEN and CDR2 SYDVKM. V dropped 3 bases and J dropped 0 bases, with 3 bases sitting between them. CDR3 sequence: CASSFYSYEQYF. The CDR3 DNA is TGTGCCAGCAGTTTTTACTCCTACGAGCAGTACTTC.

This clonotype appeared many times. V and J are TRBV7-9 and TRBJ2-7, with D possibly called TRBD1 or TRBD2 (5 bases each). The germline CDR1 and CDR2 sequences are SEHNR and FQNEAQ (reference sequence). The CDR3 covers 17 residues. V lost 6 bases, J lost 0 bases, and 21 bases lay in between. The CDR3 coding sequence is TGTGCCAGCAGTCCCGTCGGTCTCGGGGCTAGCTCCTACGAGCAGTACTTC. Its translation is CASSPVGLGASSYEQYF.